Listed below are T cell receptor beta chains from one sample, sequenced in a study of blood T cells in healthy people across ages. One entry per CDR3 protein, called by TCRdb with MiXCR from the 5' RACE reads. The profile covers approximately 810,000 distinct CDR3 sequences, with about 28% appearing a single time and around a sixth taken by the ten largest. What was sequenced was blood. These receptors were collected from a woman aged 80 or over in good health. The CDR3 runs from the conserved cysteine through the conserved F or W. D genes are given only for firm matches. Expanded clones get a size class; other rows say once, few or many, or leave the size out.

j_call: TRBJ2-1; d_call: .; clone_size: .; v_call: TRBV4-3; cdr3_nt: TGCGCCAGCAGCCAAGAAGGCCGTGGGAATGAGCAGTTCTTC; cdr3_aa: CASSQEGRGNEQFF
j_call: TRBJ1-6; d_call: .; clone_size: many; v_call: TRBV7-2; cdr3_nt: TGTGCCAGCAGCTCTACCTATAGAGGGAATTCACCCCTCCACTTT; cdr3_aa: CASSSTYRGNSPLHF
j_call: TRBJ1-2; d_call: .; clone_size: many; v_call: TRBV12-3/TRBV12-4; cdr3_nt: TGTGCCAGCAGCCCCGAGGGGGGGACGGGTGGCTACACCTTC; cdr3_aa: CASSPEGGTGGYTF
j_call: TRBJ1-2; d_call: .; clone_size: few; v_call: TRBV7-2; cdr3_nt: TGTGCCAGCAGCCCTGAGACCGTTGTTAACTATGGCTACACCTTC; cdr3_aa: CASSPETVVNYGYTF
j_call: TRBJ1-6; d_call: .; clone_size: few; v_call: TRBV12-3/TRBV12-4; cdr3_nt: TGTGCCAGCAGTTTGGAACCCAAGGGACGGATTAATTCACCCCTCCACTTT; cdr3_aa: CASSLEPKGRINSPLHF
j_call: TRBJ2-5; d_call: TRBD2; clone_size: few; v_call: TRBV2; cdr3_nt: TGTGCCAGCAGCATCTTTTCCGGACTAGCGGGGGGGCGGGCAGAGACACAGTACTTC; cdr3_aa: CASSIFSGLAGGRAETQYF
j_call: TRBJ1-2; d_call: TRBD1; clone_size: .; v_call: TRBV27; cdr3_nt: TGTGCCAGCAGTTTAACAGGGGGCGAAATGATCCACTGGTCCTATGGCTACACCTTC; cdr3_aa: CASSLTGGEMIHWSYGYTF
j_call: TRBJ1-2; d_call: TRBD1; clone_size: many; v_call: TRBV29-1; cdr3_nt: TGCAGCGTTAAGGACAGGCACGGCTACACCTTC; cdr3_aa: CSVKDRHGYTF
j_call: TRBJ1-5; d_call: .; clone_size: few; v_call: TRBV27; cdr3_nt: TGTGCCAGCAGTATCCGACGGTTCAATCAGCCCCAGCATTTT; cdr3_aa: CASSIRRFNQPQHF
j_call: TRBJ2-5; d_call: TRBD1; clone_size: .; v_call: TRBV28; cdr3_nt: TGTGCCAGCAGTGTCCGACAGGGTAGGGGAGAGACCCAGTACTTC; cdr3_aa: CASSVRQGRGETQYF
j_call: TRBJ1-2; d_call: .; clone_size: many; v_call: TRBV10-1; cdr3_nt: TGCGCCAGCAGTGAACAACTGAACTATGGCTACACCTTC; cdr3_aa: CASSEQLNYGYTF
j_call: TRBJ2-3; d_call: TRBD1; clone_size: many; v_call: TRBV27; cdr3_nt: TGTGCCAGCAGTATCACCCCGGGACAGGGTCGCACAGATACGCAGTATTTT; cdr3_aa: CASSITPGQGRTDTQYF
j_call: TRBJ2-7; d_call: .; clone_size: many; v_call: TRBV12-3/TRBV12-4; cdr3_nt: TGTGCCAGCAAGCTGACGGGGAGCTCCTACGAGCAGTACTTC; cdr3_aa: CASKLTGSSYEQYF
j_call: TRBJ2-3; d_call: .; clone_size: .; v_call: TRBV24-1; cdr3_nt: TGTGCCACCAGTGATCCCTTCCCTGCAGCAGGCAGAAGCACGCAGTATTTT; cdr3_aa: CATSDPFPAAGRSTQYF
j_call: TRBJ2-1; d_call: .; clone_size: many; v_call: TRBV27; cdr3_nt: TGTGCCAGCAGTTTAGGTTCGGGTGGTGAGCAGTTCTTC; cdr3_aa: CASSLGSGGEQFF
j_call: TRBJ2-3; d_call: .; clone_size: many; v_call: TRBV20-1; cdr3_nt: TGCAGTGCGCTAGAGCAGGGGAGCGCAGATACGCAGTATTTT; cdr3_aa: CSALEQGSADTQYF
j_call: TRBJ2-7; d_call: .; clone_size: many; v_call: TRBV20-1; cdr3_nt: TGCAGTGCTAGATCATCCTATCCAGCCTACGAGCAGTACTTC; cdr3_aa: CSARSSYPAYEQYF
j_call: TRBJ2-5; d_call: .; clone_size: many; v_call: TRBV7-9; cdr3_nt: TGTGCCAGCAGCTTAGGCCTCAAAGAGACCCAGTACTTC; cdr3_aa: CASSLGLKETQYF
j_call: TRBJ1-5; d_call: .; clone_size: .; v_call: TRBV4-2; cdr3_nt: TGTGCCAGCAGCCAAGACCCACCGGATAGCAATCAGCCCCAGCATTTT; cdr3_aa: CASSQDPPDSNQPQHF
j_call: TRBJ2-5; d_call: .; clone_size: .; v_call: TRBV18; cdr3_nt: TGTGCCAGCTCACCAATAGCTGGAGAGACCCAGTACTTC; cdr3_aa: CASSPIAGETQYF
j_call: TRBJ2-7; d_call: TRBD1; clone_size: many; v_call: TRBV6-2/TRBV6-3; cdr3_nt: TGTGCCAGCAGTTCCCTTGGGACAGGGGACTCCTACGAGCAGTACTTC; cdr3_aa: CASSSLGTGDSYEQYF
j_call: TRBJ1-2; d_call: .; clone_size: many; v_call: TRBV15; cdr3_nt: TGTGCCACCAGCAGAGATCTGGGGGCACGCCCCTACACCTTC; cdr3_aa: CATSRDLGARPYTF
j_call: TRBJ2-1; d_call: TRBD2; clone_size: many; v_call: TRBV6-2/TRBV6-3; cdr3_nt: TGTGCCAGCAGATTGAAGCGGGGGGGCGTATTGACGGATGAGCAGTTCTTC; cdr3_aa: CASRLKRGGVLTDEQFF
j_call: TRBJ1-2; d_call: TRBD1; clone_size: many; v_call: TRBV7-8; cdr3_nt: TGTGCCAGCAGCTTCCTCGACAGGGGAACGGTCGGAGGCTACACCTTC; cdr3_aa: CASSFLDRGTVGGYTF